The 21 T cell receptor beta chains in this list originate from one sample, sequenced in a study of shared clonotypes between healthy human individuals. The table came from immunoSEQ multiplex PCR; TCRdb's copy has only in-frame clones and leaves some out. This table holds 1.6 million or so clones, roughly 96% found once. The specimen sequenced was naive CD4+ T cells sorted from blood. Noted subset: CD45RA+ positively selected. The receptor source for this set is a man aged 25-45 years in good health.

The rearrangement joins TRBV9 to TRBJ2-6; D remains ambiguous. The CDR3 spans 16 residues. Trimming shortened V by 4 bases and J by 0 bases, and 11 bases separated the two germline ends. CDR1 and CDR2 from the germline V gene are SGDLS and YYNGEE. The CDR3 region has the DNA TGTGCCAGCAGCTTAAGACATAACTCTGGGGCCAACGTCCTGACTTTC. Protein: CASSLRHNSGANVLTF.

The genes are TRBV5-1 and TRBJ2-1, with TRBD2 matching over 15 bases. V dropped 3 bases and J dropped 10; count of bases not matched to a gene: 14. Germline values: CDR1 SGHRS, CDR2 YFSETQ. The CDR3 totals 18 residues. CDR3 sequence reads: CASSSGLAGGLVIGEQFF. In DNA form, the CDR3 reads TGCGCCAGCAGCTCCGGACTAGCGGGAGGGCTAGTTATAGGGGAGCAGTTCTTC. The complete variable domain, with remaining parts taken from reference TRBV5-1 and TRBJ2-1, reads KAGVTQTPRYLIKTRGQQVTLSCSPISGHRSVSWYQQTPGQGLQFLFEYFSETQRNKGNFPGRFSGRQFSNSRSEMNVSTLELGDSALYLCASSSGLAGGLVIGEQFFGPGTRLTVL.

This sequence joins TRBV6-6 and TRBJ2-1; the D is unclear. V was shortened by 2 bases and J by 8 bases, with 7 bases between the two germline ends. The CDR3 runs to 12 residues. Germline V CDR1 and CDR2: MNHNY, SVGAGI (reference sequence). The CDR3 is CASSYAPDEQFF. The CDR3 DNA reads as TGTGCCAGCAGTTACGCCCCAGATGAGCAGTTCTTC.

This chain connects TRBV5-6 to TRBJ2-7, with D unclear. Germline V gene sequence: CDR1 SGHDT, CDR2 YYEEEE. Between the trimmed V and J ends, which lost 4 bases and 0 bases, there was a span of 11 bases. The CDR3 spans 14 residues. CDR3 loop: CASSPRLSSYEQYF. CDR3 sequence (DNA): TGTGCCAGCAGCCCTCGTCTCAGCTCCTACGAGCAGTACTTC. Full variable domain (rest looked up from reference TRBV5-6 and TRBJ2-7): DAGVTQSPTHLIKTRGQQVTLRCSPKSGHDTVSWYQQALGQGPQFIFQYYEEEERQRGNFPDRFSGHQFPNYSSELNVNALLLGDSALYLCASSPRLSSYEQYFGPGTRLTVT.

The V and J genes are TRBV19 and TRBJ1-2; a possible D gene is TRBD1 (6 bases). Trimming stripped 4 bases from V and 8 bases from J, with 11 bases between. The CDR3 is 12 amino acids. Looked up from germline, CDR1 is LNHDA and CDR2 is SQIVND (reference sequence). As DNA, the CDR3 is TGTGCCAGTAGTAACAGGGTCCAGGGCTACACCTTC. Translating it yields CASSNRVQGYTF. The variable domain in full, completed from reference TRBV19 and TRBJ1-2, reads DGGITQSPKYLFRKEGQNVTLSCEQNLNHDAMYWYRQDPGQGLRLIYYSQIVNDFQKGDIAEGYSVSREKKESFPLTVTSAQKNPTAFYLCASSNRVQGYTFGSGTRLTVV.

The rearrangement uses TRBV4-3 and TRBJ2-2; no firm D call. The ends were cut back, 1 base at V and 6 bases at J, with 9 bases in the middle. In germline, CDR1 is LGHNA, CDR2 YSLEER. This CDR3 has 14 amino acids. The CDR3 here is CASSQGIAPGELFF. The DNA for the CDR3 is TGCGCCAGCAGCCAAGGAATAGCTCCCGGGGAGCTGTTTTTT.

With regard to this clone: The same CDR3 is also encoded by other DNA sequences in this sample. The chain uses TRBV28 and TRBJ2-7; TRBD1 is a possible D gene (6 bases). The CDR3 is 13 residues long. V lost 6 bases, J lost 3 bases, and 12 bases lay in between. Per germline, CDR1 MDHEN and CDR2 SYDVKM. Here the CDR3 DNA reads TGTGCCAGCAGCCCCGGACAGAACTACGAGCAGTACTTC. It is translated as CASSPGQNYEQYF.

J is TRBJ1-2 and V is TRBV10-2; TRBD1 matches at 7 bases. The trim removed 7 bases at V and 8 bases at J, leaving 10 bases unmatched. The CDR3 spans 13 residues. Germline V CDR1 and CDR2: WSHSY, SAAADI. The CDR3 nucleotides are TGCGCCAGCACCCCTTCGACAGGGCTGGGCTACACCTTC. Amino acids: CASTPSTGLGYTF.

This clone was recorded only once. The chain links TRBV19 to TRBJ2-2; 8 positions match TRBD1. The ends lost 3 bases at V and 2 bases at J; junction bases unmatched: 5. The germline CDR1 and CDR2 sequences are LNHDA and SQIVND (reference sequence). This CDR3 comprises 16 residues. CDR3 in DNA: TGTGCCAGTAGTATTCCGCAGGGGGCCAACACCGGGGAGCTGTTTTTT. Translation: CASSIPQGANTGELFF. Based on the CDR3 plus reference TRBV19 and TRBJ2-2, the full variable domain is DGGITQSPKYLFRKEGQNVTLSCEQNLNHDAMYWYRQDPGQGLRLIYYSQIVNDFQKGDIAEGYSVSREKKESFPLTVTSAQKNPTAFYLCASSIPQGANTGELFFGEGSRLTVL.

As concerns this clone: At the DNA level, this CDR3 is encoded by other sequences in the same sample as well. V usage is TRBV6-5 and J usage is TRBJ2-7, with D possibly being TRBD2 (6 bases). The V end lost 6 bases, the J end lost 4 bases, and 7 bases lay between the germline ends. The CDR3 runs to 11 residues. Germline V CDR1 and CDR2: MNHEY, SVGAGI. The CDR3: CASRGGYEQYF. For the CDR3, the DNA is TGTGCCAGCAGGGGGGGTTACGAGCAGTACTTC.

The gene calls are TRBV15 and TRBJ2-5; TRBD2 matches 10 bases. CDR3 length: 14 amino acids. V was pared by 3 bases and J by 2 bases, with 0 bases of the junction left unmatched. Germline values: CDR1 LNHNV, CDR2 YYDKDF (reference sequence). Here the CDR3 reads CATSRTSGQETQYF. In DNA, the CDR3 is TGTGCCACCAGCAGGACTAGCGGGCAAGAGACCCAGTACTTC.

The chain recombines TRBV29-1 with TRBJ2-5; no reliable D call. CDR3 length: 12 amino acids. Germline V gene data show CDR1 as SQVTM and CDR2 as ANQGSEA. Trimming shortened V by 3 bases and J by 1 base, and 6 bases separated the two germline ends. CDR3 protein: CSVDRLQETQYF. CDR3 nucleotides: TGCAGCGTTGATAGGCTCCAAGAGACCCAGTACTTC.

The chain is built from TRBV10-3 and TRBJ2-1; 7 nucleotides line up with TRBD2. From germline, CDR1 is ENHRY and CDR2 SYGVKD. The trim removed 6 bases at V and 5 bases at J, leaving 13 bases unmatched. The CDR3 totals 16 residues. CDR3 sequence (DNA): TGTGCCATCAGGGACATAGCGGGCGCCCAAAACAATGAGCAGTTCTTC. Amino acids: CAIRDIAGAQNNEQFF.

This clone is a singleton in its sample. The chain combines TRBV2 with TRBJ2-6; tentative D call: TRBD1 (6 bases). Germline-derived CDR1 and CDR2 are SNHLY and FYNNEI. Trimming pared 7 bases from V and 3 bases from J, leaving 16 bases between. CDR3 size: 16 residues. The CDR3 protein is CASTITAGDGANVLTF. The CDR3 DNA follows: TGTGCCAGCACAATAACTGCAGGGGATGGGGCCAACGTCCTGACTTTC.

The chain is built from TRBV11-2 and TRBJ2-5; D not certain. Germline V lookup: CDR1 SGHAT, CDR2 FQNNGV. Trimming stripped 1 base from V and 4 bases from J, with 7 bases between. The CDR3 loop spans 13 amino acids. DNA of the CDR3: TGTGCCAGCAGCTTAGGGGTGAGAGAGACCCAGTACTTC. This encodes CASSLGVRETQYF. Based on the CDR3 plus reference TRBV11-2 and TRBJ2-5, the full variable domain is EAGVAQSPRYKIIEKRQSVAFWCNPISGHATLYWYQQILGQGPKLLIQFQNNGVVDDSQLPKDRFSAERLKGVDSTLKIQPAKLEDSAVYLCASSLGVRETQYFGPGTRLLVL.

This chain joins TRBV18 and TRBJ1-1; TRBD1 matches at 7 bases. This CDR3 spans 14 amino acids. The trim removed 0 bases at V and 7 bases at J, leaving 5 bases unmatched. The germline V gene has CDR1 KGHSH and CDR2 LQKENI. The CDR3 DNA reads as TGTGCCAGCTCACCACCGGGCAGGGGGGTTGAAGCTTTCTTT. It codes for CASSPPGRGVEAFF.

This sequence joins TRBV4-3 and TRBJ1-2, with TRBD1 matching 8 bases. The CDR3 has 15 amino acids. The germline gives CDR1 LGHNA, CDR2 YSLEER. V shed 1 base and J 7 bases; nucleotides not matched to a gene: 8. The CDR3 DNA reads TGCGCCAGCAGCCAAGGGACAGGGTGGGGTTCTGGCTACACCTTC. Residues: CASSQGTGWGSGYTF.

This rearrangement joins TRBV23-1 to TRBJ1-2; 9 positions match TRBD1. TRBV23-1 is placed among ORFs of uncertain function. The V and J ends lost 6 bases and 6 bases, in that order; junction bases with no gene match: 5. The CDR3 has 13 amino acids. The CDR3 region has the DNA TGCGCCAGCAGAGACAGGGGGTCAAATGGCTACACCTTC. Encoded protein: CASRDRGSNGYTF.

The chain recombines TRBV28 with TRBJ2-5; TRBD2 agrees at 10 bases. V lost 1 base to trimming and J lost 4 bases; unmatched junction nucleotides: 15. The CDR3 is 19 residues long. From germline, CDR1 is MDHEN and CDR2 SYDVKM. CDR3 sequence reads: CASSLFPELAGWERETQYF. The CDR3 nucleotides read TGTGCCAGCAGTTTATTCCCGGAACTAGCGGGATGGGAGAGAGAGACCCAGTACTTC.

The J gene is TRBJ1-2, the V gene TRBV29-1; D possibly corresponds to TRBD1 (5 bases). This CDR3 region has 13 residues. Germline CDR1 is SQVTM and CDR2 is ANQGSEA. V was pared by 1 base and J by 4 bases, with 10 bases between. DNA of the CDR3: TGCAGCGTTGAAGTCTACCAGGGCTATGGCTACACCTTC. It specifies CSVEVYQGYGYTF.

This clone has a single count. V usage is TRBV6-4 and J usage is TRBJ1-2; unclear D gene. V was pared by 0 bases and J by 1 base, with 9 bases between. The CDR3 loop spans 15 amino acids. From germline, CDR1 is MRHNA and CDR2 SNTAGT. This CDR3 is CASSDSTHSNYGYTF. As DNA, the CDR3 is TGTGCCAGCAGTGACTCAACACACAGTAACTATGGCTACACCTTC.